This is a list of T cell receptor beta chains from one sample in a study of T cells in Graves' hyperthyroidism and ophthalmopathy. TCRdb re-called the multiplex PCR reads with MiXCR, one entry per CDR3 protein. The sample has 300,000 to 350,000 distinct CDR3 sequences, under 25% seen once; the top ten hold around half. Sequencing was done on a sample of blood. The source is a woman between 45 and 60 years old with Graves' hyperthyroidism. CDR3s include the opening cysteine and the closing phenylalanine or tryptophan. A D gene is named only where the DNA matches it firmly. Only some rows state a clone size, as once, few, many or a class for expanded clones.

v_gene,abundance,j_gene,d_gene,CDR3aa,CDR3nt
TRBV27,.,TRBJ1-1,.,CASSYGELRMNTEAFF,TGTGCCAGCAGTTATGGAGAACTTCGAATGAACACTGAAGCTTTCTTT
TRBV5-1,many,TRBJ1-1,.,CASSFRGNTEAFF,TGCGCCAGCAGCTTTCGGGGGAACACTGAAGCTTTCTTT
TRBV28,many,TRBJ2-7,.,CASSSPGQPSLTYEQYF,TGTGCCAGCAGTTCCCCCGGTCAGCCCAGTCTGACCTACGAGCAGTACTTC
TRBV29-1,.,TRBJ2-1,TRBD2,CSVEDGTSGRAAYNEQFF,TGCAGCGTTGAAGATGGGACTAGCGGGAGGGCCGCCTACAATGAGCAGTTCTTC
TRBV7-2,few,TRBJ1-6,.,CASSENPGLRNSPLHF,TGTGCCAGCAGCGAAAACCCGGGACTCAGAAATTCACCCCTCCACTTT
TRBV7-9,.,TRBJ2-2,.,CASSVTIGELFF,TGTGCCAGCAGCGTGACGATCGGGGAGCTGTTTTTT
TRBV20-1,few,TRBJ2-7,TRBD2,CSARGPGTRREQYF,TGCAGTGCTAGAGGCCCCGGGACTAGGAGGGAGCAGTACTTC
TRBV3-1,many,TRBJ2-2,.,CASSPIGGELFF,TGTGCCAGCAGCCCTATCGGGGGGGAGCTGTTTTTT
TRBV20-1,.,TRBJ1-5,.,CSARSLGQPQHF,TGCAGTGCTAGATCCCTGGGACAGCCCCAGCATTTT
TRBV11-3,.,TRBJ1-1,.,CASSLDGGLPNTEAFF,TGTGCCAGCAGTTTAGATGGGGGACTCCCGAACACTGAAGCTTTCTTT
TRBV28,few,TRBJ1-2,.,CASRNREYGYTF,TGTGCCAGCAGAAACAGGGAATATGGCTACACCTTC
TRBV14,many,TRBJ2-1,TRBD2,CASSQLAGPVIEQFF,TGTGCCAGCAGCCAACTAGCGGGGCCCGTCATTGAGCAGTTCTTC
TRBV18,few,TRBJ2-4,TRBD1,CTSSPWDRGPKNIQYF,TGTACCAGCTCACCATGGGACAGGGGACCCAAAAACATTCAGTACTTC
TRBV15,few,TRBJ1-2,.,CATSRDPENSYGYTF,TGTGCCACCAGCAGGGATCCCGAGAATTCCTATGGCTACACCTTC
TRBV29-1,.,TRBJ1-1,TRBD1,CSVEGTGAANTEAFF,TGCAGCGTTGAAGGGACAGGGGCAGCGAACACTGAAGCTTTCTTT
TRBV9,few,TRBJ2-1,.,CASSVEALGGYEQFF,TGTGCCAGCAGCGTAGAGGCATTGGGAGGCTATGAGCAGTTCTTC
TRBV5-1,many,TRBJ1-1,.,CASSFRDGTEAFF,TGCGCCAGCAGCTTTCGGGACGGCACTGAAGCTTTCTTT
TRBV24-1,many,TRBJ2-1,TRBD2,CATSVGTSGYNEQFF,TGTGCCACCAGTGTTGGGACTAGCGGCTACAATGAGCAGTTCTTC
TRBV6-1,many,TRBJ2-7,TRBD2,CASLQRGNYEQYF,TGTGCCAGCTTGCAGCGGGGCAACTACGAGCAGTACTTC
TRBV6-1,many,TRBJ1-4,.,CASSSKGGAQLFF,TGTGCCAGCAGTTCCAAGGGAGGGGCCCAACTGTTTTTT
TRBV12-3/TRBV12-4,many,TRBJ1-1,.,CASSVGVFAEAFF,TGTGCCAGCAGTGTAGGGGTTTTCGCTGAAGCTTTCTTT
TRBV20-1,.,TRBJ2-1,TRBD2,CSGTSGRVVDEQFF,TGCAGTGGGACTAGCGGGAGAGTAGTAGATGAGCAGTTCTTC
TRBV20-1,many,TRBJ2-7,.,CSARRGGGETEQYF,TGCAGTGCTAGACGGGGTGGCGGGGAAACCGAGCAGTACTTC
TRBV11-1,many,TRBJ2-5,.,CASSREETQYF,TGTGCCAGCAGCCGAGAAGAGACCCAGTACTTC
TRBV24-1,.,TRBJ2-5,.,CAALTEHPDRETQYF,TGTGCCGCTCTCACAGAACACCCAGATCGTGAGACCCAGTACTTC
TRBV11-1,many,TRBJ1-1,.,CASSPTYPRGTEAFF,TGTGCCAGCAGCCCAACTTACCCCCGCGGCACTGAAGCTTTCTTT
TRBV15,many,TRBJ2-3,TRBD2,CATSRGLGSGRSTDTQYF,TGTGCCACCAGCAGAGGACTAGGCAGCGGGAGAAGCACAGATACGCAGTATTTT
TRBV6-1,few,TRBJ2-7,.,CASSIKGSRIYEQYF,TGTGCCAGCAGCATAAAAGGATCTAGGATCTACGAGCAGTACTTC
TRBV19,.,TRBJ1-5,TRBD1,CASSIWSGQGPQPQHF,TGTGCCAGTAGTATATGGTCGGGACAGGGCCCTCAGCCCCAGCATTTT
TRBV11-3,.,TRBJ2-1,.,CASSLDGGNRYEQFF,TGTGCCAGCAGCTTAGACGGGGGAAATCGGTATGAGCAGTTCTTC
TRBV7-8,.,TRBJ1-6,.,CASSPLDPLSSYNSPLHF,TGTGCCAGCAGCCCCCTTGACCCTCTAAGCTCCTATAATTCACCCCTCCACTTT
TRBV30,many,TRBJ2-1,TRBD2,CAWSSAGLAEYNEQFF,TGTGCCTGGAGTTCGGCGGGACTAGCGGAATACAATGAGCAGTTCTTC
TRBV27,.,TRBJ2-7,TRBD2,CASKLERGFYEQYF,TGTGCCAGCAAGCTTGAGCGGGGTTTCTACGAGCAGTACTTC
TRBV5-1,few,TRBJ2-7,TRBD1,CASTPPRGQNYEQYF,TGCGCCAGCACACCTCCTCGGGGACAGAACTACGAGCAGTACTTC
TRBV5-1,many,TRBJ1-1,TRBD1,CASSLATGGAAEAFF,TGCGCCAGCAGCTTGGCTACAGGGGGCGCAGCGGAAGCTTTCTTT
TRBV6-1,.,TRBJ2-7,.,CASSRLGPYEQYF,TGTGCCAGCAGCCGGCTAGGGCCCTACGAGCAGTACTTC
TRBV14,few,TRBJ2-2,TRBD2,CASSQISGKGGELFF,TGTGCCAGCAGCCAAATTAGCGGGAAGGGCGGGGAGCTGTTTTTT
TRBV5-1,few,TRBJ2-3,.,CASSLSTRLTDTQYF,TGCGCCAGCAGCTTGAGTACTAGGCTCACAGATACGCAGTATTTT
TRBV15,many,TRBJ1-5,.,CATSREAGYQPQHF,TGTGCCACCAGCAGAGAGGCAGGGTATCAGCCCCAGCATTTT
TRBV27,.,TRBJ2-1,.,CASSFGRTYNEQFF,TGTGCCAGCAGTTTTGGGAGGACCTACAATGAGCAGTTCTTC
TRBV2,many,TRBJ2-7,TRBD1,CASSAQGAGNYEQYF,TGTGCCAGCTCAGCCCAGGGGGCGGGAAACTACGAGCAGTACTTC
TRBV19,.,TRBJ2-2,.,CASSIGADTGELFF,TGTGCCAGTAGTATTGGAGCGGACACCGGGGAGCTGTTTTTT
TRBV7-3,once,TRBJ2-1,.,CASSTFMLHEERYDNEQFF,TGTGCCAGCAGCACTTTCATGCTCCACGAGGAGCGGTACGACAATGAGCAGTTCTTC